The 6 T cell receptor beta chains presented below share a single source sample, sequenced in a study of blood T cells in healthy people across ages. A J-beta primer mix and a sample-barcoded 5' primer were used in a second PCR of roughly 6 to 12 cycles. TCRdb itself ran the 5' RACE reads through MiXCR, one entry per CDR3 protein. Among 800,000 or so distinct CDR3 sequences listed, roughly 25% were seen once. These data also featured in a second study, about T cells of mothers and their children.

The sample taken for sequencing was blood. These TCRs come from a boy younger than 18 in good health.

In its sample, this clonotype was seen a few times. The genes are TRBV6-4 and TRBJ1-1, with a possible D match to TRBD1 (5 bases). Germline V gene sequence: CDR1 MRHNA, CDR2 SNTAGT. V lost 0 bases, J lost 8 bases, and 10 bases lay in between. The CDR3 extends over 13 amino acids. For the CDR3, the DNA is TGTGCCAGCAGTGACTCGTTGGGGGGAGAAGCTTTCTTT. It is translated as CASSDSLGGEAFF.

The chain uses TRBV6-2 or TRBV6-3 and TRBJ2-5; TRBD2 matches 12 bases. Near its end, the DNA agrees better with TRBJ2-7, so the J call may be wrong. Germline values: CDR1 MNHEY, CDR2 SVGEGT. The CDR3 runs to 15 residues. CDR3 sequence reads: CASSYPTSGSVEQYF. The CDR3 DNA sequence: TGTGCCAGCAGTTACCCGACTAGCGGGAGTGTCGAGCAGTACTTC.

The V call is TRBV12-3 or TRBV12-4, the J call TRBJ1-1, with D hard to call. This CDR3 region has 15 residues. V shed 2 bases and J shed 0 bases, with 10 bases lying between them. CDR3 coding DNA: TGTGCCAGCAGTTTACGACGACCGCTGAACACTGAAGCTTTCTTT. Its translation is CASSLRRPLNTEAFF.

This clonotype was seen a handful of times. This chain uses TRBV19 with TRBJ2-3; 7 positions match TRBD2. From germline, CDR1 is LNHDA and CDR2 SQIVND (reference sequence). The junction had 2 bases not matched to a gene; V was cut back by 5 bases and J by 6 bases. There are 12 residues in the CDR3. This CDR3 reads CASSPAGDTQYF. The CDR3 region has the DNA TGTGCCAGTAGTCCAGCGGGGGATACGCAGTATTTT.

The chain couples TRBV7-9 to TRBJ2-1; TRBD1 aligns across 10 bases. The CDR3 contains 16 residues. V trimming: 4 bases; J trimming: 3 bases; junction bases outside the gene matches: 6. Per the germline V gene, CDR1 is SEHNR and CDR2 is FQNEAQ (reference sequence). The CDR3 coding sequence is TGTGCCAGCAGCTCAAACCGGGACAGGGGCTACAATGAGCAGTTCTTC. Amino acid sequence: CASSSNRDRGYNEQFF.

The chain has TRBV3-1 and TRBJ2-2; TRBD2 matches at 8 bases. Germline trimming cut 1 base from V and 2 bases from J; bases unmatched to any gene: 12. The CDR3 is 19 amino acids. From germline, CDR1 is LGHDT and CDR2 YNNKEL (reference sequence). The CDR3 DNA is TGTGCCAGCAGCCAAGGATTGGGTCGAACTAGCGGTAACACCGGGGAGCTGTTTTTT. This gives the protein CASSQGLGRTSGNTGELFF.